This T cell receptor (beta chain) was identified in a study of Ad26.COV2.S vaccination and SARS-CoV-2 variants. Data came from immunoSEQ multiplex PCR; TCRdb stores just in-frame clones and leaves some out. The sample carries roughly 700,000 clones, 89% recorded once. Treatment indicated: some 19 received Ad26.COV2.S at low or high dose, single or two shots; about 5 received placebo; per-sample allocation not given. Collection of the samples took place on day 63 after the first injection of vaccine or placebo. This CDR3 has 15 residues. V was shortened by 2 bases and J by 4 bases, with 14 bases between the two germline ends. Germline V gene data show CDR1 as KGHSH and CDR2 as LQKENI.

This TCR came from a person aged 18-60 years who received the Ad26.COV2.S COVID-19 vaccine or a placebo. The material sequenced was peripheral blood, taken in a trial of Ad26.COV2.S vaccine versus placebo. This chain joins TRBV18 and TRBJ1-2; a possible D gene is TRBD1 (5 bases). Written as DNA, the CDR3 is TGTGCCAGCTCACCAAGTGAGAGACAGAGCTATGGCTACACCTTC. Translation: CASSPSERQSYGYTF.